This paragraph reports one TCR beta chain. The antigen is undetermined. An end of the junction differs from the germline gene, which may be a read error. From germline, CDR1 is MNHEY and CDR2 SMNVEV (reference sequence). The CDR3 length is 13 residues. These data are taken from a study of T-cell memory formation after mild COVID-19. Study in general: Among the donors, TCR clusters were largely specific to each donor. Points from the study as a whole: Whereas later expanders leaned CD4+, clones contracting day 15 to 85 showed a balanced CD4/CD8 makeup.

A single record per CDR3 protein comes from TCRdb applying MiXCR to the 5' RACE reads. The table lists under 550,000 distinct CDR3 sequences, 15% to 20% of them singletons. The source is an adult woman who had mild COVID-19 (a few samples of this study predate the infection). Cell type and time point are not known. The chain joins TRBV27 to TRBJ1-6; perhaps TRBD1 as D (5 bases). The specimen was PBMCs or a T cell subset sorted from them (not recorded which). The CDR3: CASSLSGNSPLHF. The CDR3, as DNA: TGTGCCAGCAGTCTATCAGGGAACTCACCCCTCCACTTT.